The 4 T cell receptor beta chains reported below all come from one sample, sequenced in a study of cytomegalovirus exposure and HLA in healthy donors. In the PCR, 60 Vbeta and 13 Jbeta primers were used. Sequenced by immunoSEQ multiplex PCR; TCRdb stores in-frame clones only, minus some. The top ten clones hold approximately 1% of a sample with 150,000 to 200,000 clones, roughly 80% of them seen once. Sequencing was carried out using PBMCs. Every receptor here comes from a girl aged 2 to 9 in good health and CMV-seropositive.

The V and J genes are TRBV2 and TRBJ2-1; 9 nucleotides line up with TRBD1. With V trimmed by 6 bases and J by 12 bases, 6 bases remained unmatched. The CDR3 has 12 residues. The V gene's germline CDR1 is SNHLY and CDR2 FYNNEI. CDR3: CASRDRGMVQFF. CDR3 nucleotide sequence: TGTGCCAGCAGGGACAGGGGAATGGTGCAGTTCTTC.

V and J are TRBV30 and TRBJ2-1, with TRBD2 as a possible D gene (5 bases). Trimming left V 0 bases short and J 10 bases short, with 22 bases between. CDR1 and CDR2 from the germline V gene are GTSNPN and SVGIG (reference sequence). The CDR3 is 16 residues long. CDR3 nucleotides: TGTGCCTGGAGTGTACTGGACTTGATGCCCTCAGGAGAGCAGTTCTTC. Translating it yields CAWSVLDLMPSGEQFF.

This clone appeared a single time. Written as DNA, the CDR3 is TGTGCCAGCAGCTTAGCACAGGGTCCGGGATACGAGCAGTACTTC. As protein: CASSLAQGPGYEQYF. This sequence joins TRBV11-2 and TRBJ2-7; D perhaps matches TRBD1 (6 bases). Trimming took 1 base from V and 4 from J, leaving 14 bases between them. In germline, CDR1 is SGHAT, CDR2 FQNNGV. The CDR3 length is 15 residues.

The chain couples TRBV5-1 to TRBJ2-7; D is possibly TRBD2 (7 bases). V was pared by 2 bases and J by 6 bases, with 15 bases between. CDR1 SGHRS and CDR2 YFSETQ come from the germline V gene. The CDR3 has 14 amino acids. CDR3 DNA sequence: TGCGCCAGCAGCTTAGCGGGATCGACAGGCGAGCAGTACTTC. Its translation is CASSLAGSTGEQYF.